Listed below are T cell receptor beta chains from one sample, sequenced in a study of blood T cell repertoires in COVID-19. Method: immunoSEQ multiplex PCR; TCRdb's copy keeps in-frame clones and lacks some. Of 200,000 to 300,000 clones listed, under 85% are singletons. The sample consisted of peripheral blood. The origin of the receptors is a human donor in a cohort sampled during active COVID-19. The CDR3 runs from the conserved cysteine through the conserved F or W. The D gene is left open where the match is weak. A clone size is listed for some rows: how often the clone was seen (once, few, many), or a class if it is expanded.

TRBJ2-7	TRBV29-1	.	.	CSVGSQVTYEQYF	TGCAGCGTTGGTTCACAGGTAACCTACGAGCAGTACTTC
TRBJ1-2	TRBV10-3	.	.	CAISGDYGDGYTF	TGTGCCATCAGTGGGGATTACGGGGATGGCTACACCTTC
TRBJ1-2	TRBV29-1	few	.	CSVNTRSNYGYTF	TGCAGCGTCAATACTCGTTCGAACTATGGCTACACCTTC
TRBJ2-2	TRBV10-1	.	TRBD2	CASNAGGDRELFF	TGCGCCAGCAACGCGGGAGGGGACCGGGAGCTGTTTTTT
TRBJ1-2	TRBV25-1	few	TRBD1	CASSERTGRNGYTF	TGTGCCAGCAGTGAACGGACAGGGCGGAATGGCTACACCTTC
TRBJ2-3	TRBV18	.	TRBD2	CASSPRTSGGASTDTQYF	TGTGCCAGCTCACCAAGGACTAGCGGGGGTGCTAGCACAGATACGCAGTATTTT
TRBJ2-2	TRBV10-3	.	TRBD2	CATGEGANTGELFF	TGTGCCACCGGGGAGGGAGCGAACACCGGGGAGCTGTTTTTT
TRBJ1-1	TRBV6-5	.	TRBD1	CASIRGQGWDTEAFF	TGTGCCAGCATAAGGGGACAGGGGTGGGACACTGAAGCTTTCTTT
TRBJ2-3	TRBV29-1	once	TRBD2	CSGKLAKHGDTQYF	TGCAGCGGCAAACTAGCGAAGCACGGGGATACGCAGTATTTT
TRBJ2-3	TRBV30	.	.	CAWSGGGGVLADTQYF	TGTGCCTGGAGTGGAGGTGGCGGGGTTTTGGCAGATACGCAGTATTTT
TRBJ2-7	TRBV11-2	once	TRBD1	CASSSHRDRGMVEQYF	TGTGCCAGCAGCTCCCACCGGGACAGGGGAATGGTCGAGCAGTACTTC
TRBJ2-1	TRBV19	.	.	CASSMGFGTLNNEQFF	TGTGCCAGTAGTATGGGCTTCGGGACACTAAACAATGAGCAGTTCTTC
TRBJ1-1	TRBV30	.	.	CAWRIGTGSRSYTEAFF	TGTGCCTGGAGGATAGGAACAGGGTCCCGCTCTTACACTGAAGCTTTCTTT
TRBJ2-2	TRBV15	.	.	CATSRDPRTGELFF	TGTGCCACCAGCAGAGATCCTCGGACCGGGGAGCTGTTTTTT
TRBJ2-5	TRBV5-1	once	.	CASSLAGARDQYF	TGCGCCAGCAGCTTGGCAGGCGCCAGAGACCAGTACTTC
TRBJ2-7	TRBV6-5	once	TRBD1	CASRRQGSSYEQYF	TGTGCCAGCAGGAGACAGGGGAGCTCCTACGAGCAGTACTTC
TRBJ2-3	TRBV3-1/TRBV3-2	few	.	CASSLSRGWDTQYF	TGTGCCAGCAGCCTAAGTCGGGGATGGGATACGCAGTATTTT
TRBJ2-5	TRBV10-3	.	TRBD1	CAISVDRGVGETQYF	TGTGCCATCAGTGTGGACAGGGGGGTCGGGGAGACCCAGTACTTC
TRBJ2-1	TRBV28	.	TRBD2	CASSKMAGGGDEQFF	TGTGCCAGCAGTAAGATGGCGGGAGGAGGAGATGAGCAGTTCTTC
TRBJ1-1	TRBV3-1/TRBV3-2	once	.	CASSQVNMNTEAFF	TGTGCCAGCAGCCAAGTAAACATGAACACTGAAGCTTTCTTT
TRBJ2-6	TRBV27	.	.	CASSIYSSSGANVLTF	TGTGCCAGCAGTATATACTCCTCCTCTGGGGCCAACGTCCTGACTTTC
TRBJ1-2	TRBV4-1	.	TRBD1	CASRGDRIYGYTF	TGCGCCAGCAGGGGGGACAGAATCTATGGCTACACCTTC
TRBJ2-1	TRBV5-1	.	TRBD2	CASSPWTSANNEQFF	TGCGCCAGCAGCCCTTGGACTAGCGCGAACAATGAGCAGTTCTTC
TRBJ2-1	TRBV4-1	once	.	CASSQGPYNEQFF	TGCGCCAGCAGCCAAGGGCCGTACAATGAGCAGTTCTTC
TRBJ2-3	TRBV24-1	.	TRBD2	CATMGTSGTDTQYF	TGTGCCACCATGGGGACTAGCGGAACAGATACGCAGTATTTT
TRBJ1-4	TRBV28	.	.	CASRKGNEKLFF	TGTGCCAGCAGGAAGGGGAATGAAAAACTGTTTTTT
TRBJ2-2	TRBV7-2	.	.	CASSPSRYTGELFF	TGTGCCAGCAGCCCCAGCAGGTACACCGGGGAGCTGTTTTTT
TRBJ2-1	TRBV11-2	.	.	CASSLQGGEQFF	TGTGCCAGCAGCCTACAGGGCGGTGAGCAGTTCTTC